The 13 T cell receptor beta chains given below trace back to one sample, sequenced in a study of cytomegalovirus exposure and HLA in healthy donors. Amplification used 60 Vbeta primers and 13 Jbeta primers. Data came from immunoSEQ multiplex PCR; TCRdb stores just in-frame clones and leaves some out. Its table lists 55,000 to 70,000 clones. Sequencing input: PBMCs. The origin of the receptors is a female donor in good health and CMV-seropositive.

The V call is TRBV19, the J call TRBJ1-3; 8 bases are a match to TRBD1. V trimming: 10 bases; J trimming: 3 bases; junction bases outside the gene matches: 8. Looked up from germline, CDR1 is LNHDA and CDR2 is SQIVND (reference sequence). There are 14 residues in the CDR3. For the CDR3, the DNA is TGTGCCACCAAATCGACAGGGGTTGGAAACACCATATATTTT. Amino acid sequence: CATKSTGVGNTIYF. Full variable domain (missing parts from reference TRBV19 and TRBJ1-3): DGGITQSPKYLFRKEGQNVTLSCEQNLNHDAMYWYRQDPGQGLRLIYYSQIVNDFQKGDIAEGYSVSREKKESFPLTVTSAQKNPTAFYLCATKSTGVGNTIYFGEGSWLTVV.

The chain is built from TRBV7-9 and TRBJ2-3; TRBD2 agrees at 10 bases. Germline V CDR1 and CDR2: SEHNR, FQNEAQ (reference sequence). After removal of 5 bases from V and 0 bases from J, the junction contained 8 bases not matched to a gene. CDR3 length: 17 residues. The CDR3 loop reads CASSRSGTSDSTDTQYF. The CDR3 DNA sequence: TGTGCCAGCAGCCGATCCGGGACTAGCGATAGCACAGATACGCAGTATTTT.

V usage is TRBV19 and J usage is TRBJ1-2, with D unresolved. The germline CDR1 and CDR2 sequences are LNHDA and SQIVND (reference sequence). The CDR3 covers 15 residues. With 1 base removed from V and 6 bases from J, the gap between germline ends came to 15 bases. CDR3 amino acids: CASSIVGRELHGYTF. CDR3 nucleotides: TGTGCCAGTAGTATAGTGGGAAGGGAGCTGCATGGCTACACCTTC.

The rearrangement uses TRBV9 and TRBJ1-5; weak D call: TRBD1 (5 bases). This CDR3 has 14 amino acids. The germline V gene has CDR1 SGDLS and CDR2 YYNGEE. The V gene lost 4 bases and the J gene lost 7 bases, with 15 bases spanning the gap. CDR3 nucleotides: TGTGCCAGCAGCACGGGCTGGGGGGACCAGCCCCAGCATTTT. It yields the protein CASSTGWGDQPQHF.

The genes are TRBV6-4 and TRBJ2-3; tentative D call: TRBD1 (6 bases). This CDR3 spans 15 amino acids. Between the trimmed V and J ends, which lost 2 bases and 6 bases, there was a span of 15 bases. CDR1 and CDR2 from the germline V gene are MRHNA and SNTAGT. CDR3 region: CASSDTTGSADTQYF. Written as DNA, the CDR3 is TGTGCCAGCAGTGACACTACAGGGTCGGCGGATACGCAGTATTTT.

The rearrangement uses TRBV18 and TRBJ2-7, with a weak D call TRBD1 (6 bases). The CDR3 loop spans 14 amino acids. Germline V gives CDR1 KGHSH, CDR2 LQKENI. Trimming shortened V by 6 bases and J by 1 base, and 13 bases separated the two germline ends. The CDR3 sequence is CASSSLTGSYEQYF. The CDR3 bases are TGTGCCAGCTCGTCCCTCACAGGGTCCTACGAGCAGTACTTC.

The V gene is TRBV19, the J gene TRBJ2-7, with a possible D match to TRBD1 (5 bases). The V gene lost 3 bases and the J gene lost 6 bases, with 12 bases spanning the gap. Germline loops: CDR1 LNHDA, CDR2 SQIVND (reference sequence). The CDR3 is made up of 13 amino acids. DNA for the CDR3: TGTGCCAGTAGTATGCAGGGTCCCTCCGAGCAGTACTTC. This codes for CASSMQGPSEQYF.

V and J are TRBV28 and TRBJ2-7; 10 nucleotides align to TRBD1. CDR1 MDHEN and CDR2 SYDVKM come from the germline V gene. The CDR3 length is 15 residues. V was clipped by 3 bases and J by 3 bases; unmatched bases: 5. The CDR3, as DNA: TGTGCCAGCAGTTTGGTGGGACAGGGGTTCTACGAGCAGTACTTC. It is translated as CASSLVGQGFYEQYF.

The V and J genes are TRBV2 and TRBJ2-7; 11 bases match TRBD2. The CDR3 has 14 amino acids. V lost 6 bases to trimming and J lost 5 bases; unmatched junction nucleotides: 6. Germline CDR1 SNHLY, CDR2 FYNNEI. The CDR3 DNA reads TGTGCCAGCAGCGGAATAGCGGGAGGGCACGAGCAGTACTTC. This translates into CASSGIAGGHEQYF.

V is TRBV19 and J is TRBJ1-1; TRBD1 aligns across 8 bases. V gave up 1 base and J gave up 4 bases; unmatched junction bases: 5. The CDR3 covers 15 residues. Germline V gene lookup returns CDR1 LNHDA and CDR2 SQIVND (reference sequence). In DNA form, the CDR3 reads TGTGCCAGTAGTATAGCAGCAGGGGGCACCACTGAAGCTTTCTTT. It encodes CASSIAAGGTTEAFF.

V gene TRBV19 combines with J gene TRBJ1-2; weak D call: TRBD1 (5 bases). Germline CDR1 LNHDA, CDR2 SQIVND (reference sequence). This CDR3 has 12 amino acids. V was cut by 9 bases and J by 8 bases, with 16 bases left in between. The CDR3 region has the DNA TGTGCCAGCCGTGCCAGGGTCGGAGGCTACACCTTC. It yields the protein CASRARVGGYTF.

Here the CDR3 DNA reads TGCGCCAGCAGCCAAGATCGAGGATTAGGACTAGCTCTCGAGCAGTACTTC. It specifies CASSQDRGLGLALEQYF. V and J are TRBV4-3 and TRBJ2-7; 8 bases agree with TRBD2. Germline V gives CDR1 LGHNA, CDR2 YSLEER. This CDR3 has 17 amino acids. V shed 0 bases and J 6 bases; nucleotides not matched to a gene: 13.

The CDR3 DNA is TGTGCCAGCAGCCGGAGTTATAGCAATCAGCCCCAGCATTTT. It encodes CASSRSYSNQPQHF. The rearrangement links TRBV2 to TRBJ1-5; D is ambiguous. Trimming removed 6 bases from V and 0 bases from J, with 9 bases in between. Germline values: CDR1 SNHLY, CDR2 FYNNEI. This CDR3 contains 14 residues.